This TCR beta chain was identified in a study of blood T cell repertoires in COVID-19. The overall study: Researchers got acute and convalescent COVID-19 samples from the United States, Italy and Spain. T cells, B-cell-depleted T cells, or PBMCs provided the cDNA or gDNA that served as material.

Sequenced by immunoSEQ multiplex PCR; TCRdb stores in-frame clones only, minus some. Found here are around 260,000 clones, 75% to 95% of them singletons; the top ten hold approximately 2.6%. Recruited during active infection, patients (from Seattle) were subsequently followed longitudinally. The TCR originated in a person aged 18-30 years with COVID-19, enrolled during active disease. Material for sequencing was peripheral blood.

CDR3 amino acids: CASSRYQGSNEKLFF. The DNA of the CDR3 is TGTGCCAGCAGCCGATACCAGGGATCTAATGAAAAACTGTTTTTT. V and J are TRBV11-1 and TRBJ1-4; a weak D match, TRBD1 (5 bases). V was trimmed by 5 bases and J by 3 bases, leaving 13 bases between them. Germline values: CDR1 SGHAT, CDR2 FQDESV (reference sequence). The CDR3 is 15 residues long.